The T cell receptor (beta chain) under discussion was sequenced for a study of cytomegalovirus exposure and HLA in healthy donors. Overall study: The study placed around 80% of its roughly 410 genotyped donors in the Caucasian-associated ancestry cluster. Notes on the study in general: CMV serostatus stood as the only immune exposure information on hand. In a later analysis, HLA-associated beta chains showed higher expansion and lower generation probabilities than comparable chains.

Germline loops: CDR1 SGHRS, CDR2 YFSETQ. The CDR3 runs to 17 residues. The V end lost 4 bases, the J end lost 5 bases, and 22 bases lay between the germline ends. This clone was seen more than once but under ten times. Its antigen is undetermined. A multiplex PCR was run with 60 Vbeta primers and 13 Jbeta primers. The repertoire was sequenced with immunoSEQ multiplex PCR; TCRdb's copy has only in-frame clones and lacks some. The sample lists over 40,000 clones, around 68% occurring once. This clonotype originated in a man between 25 and 39 years old in good health and CMV-seronegative. This sequence joins TRBV5-1 and TRBJ2-1; the D gene is possibly TRBD2 (6 bases). The sample taken for sequencing was PBMCs. The CDR3 DNA follows: TGCGCCAGCAGCACTCCCGGGGAGCGGAGGGCGAACAATGAGCAGTTCTTC. It translates to CASSTPGERRANNEQFF. Full variable domain (missing parts from reference TRBV5-1 and TRBJ2-1): KAGVTQTPRYLIKTRGQQVTLSCSPISGHRSVSWYQQTPGQGLQFLFEYFSETQRNKGNFPGRFSGRQFSNSRSEMNVSTLELGDSALYLCASSTPGERRANNEQFFGPGTRLTVL.